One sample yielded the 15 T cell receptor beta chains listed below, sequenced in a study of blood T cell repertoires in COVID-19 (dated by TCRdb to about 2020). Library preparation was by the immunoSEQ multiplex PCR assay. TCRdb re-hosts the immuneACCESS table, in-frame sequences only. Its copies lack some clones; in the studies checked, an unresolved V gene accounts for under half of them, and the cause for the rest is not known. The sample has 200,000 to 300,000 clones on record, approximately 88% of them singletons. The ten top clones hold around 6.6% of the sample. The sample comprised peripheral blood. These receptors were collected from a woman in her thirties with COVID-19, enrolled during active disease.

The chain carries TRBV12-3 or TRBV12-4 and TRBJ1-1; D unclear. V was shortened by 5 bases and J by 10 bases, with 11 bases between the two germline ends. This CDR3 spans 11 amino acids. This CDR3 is CASSNREGAFF. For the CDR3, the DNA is TGTGCCAGCAGTAACCGGGAAGGAGCTTTCTTT.

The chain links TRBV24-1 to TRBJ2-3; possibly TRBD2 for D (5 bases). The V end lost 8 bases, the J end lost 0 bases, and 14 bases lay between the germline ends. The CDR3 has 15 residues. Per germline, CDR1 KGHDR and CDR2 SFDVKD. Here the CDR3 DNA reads TGTGCCACCACTGCGGGCGATCCTAGCACAGATACGCAGTATTTT. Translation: CATTAGDPSTDTQYF.

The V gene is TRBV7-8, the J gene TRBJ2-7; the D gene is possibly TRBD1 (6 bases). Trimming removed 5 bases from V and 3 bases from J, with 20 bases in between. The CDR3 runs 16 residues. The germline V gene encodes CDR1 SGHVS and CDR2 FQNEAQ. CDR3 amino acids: CASSPTRGPDIYEQYF. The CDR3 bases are TGTGCCAGCAGCCCGACCAGGGGTCCGGACATCTACGAGCAGTACTTC. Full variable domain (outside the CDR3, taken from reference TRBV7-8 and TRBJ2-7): GAGVSQSPRYKVAKRGQDVALRCDPISGHVSLFWYQQALGQGPEFLTYFQNEAQLDKSGLPSDRFFAERPEGSVSTLKIQRTQQEDSAVYLCASSPTRGPDIYEQYFGPGTRLTVT.

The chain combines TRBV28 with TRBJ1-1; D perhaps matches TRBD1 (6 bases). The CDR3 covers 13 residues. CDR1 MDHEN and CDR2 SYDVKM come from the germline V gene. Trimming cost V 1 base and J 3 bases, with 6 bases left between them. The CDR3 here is CASSLYRDTEAFF. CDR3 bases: TGTGCCAGCAGTTTATACAGGGACACTGAAGCTTTCTTT.

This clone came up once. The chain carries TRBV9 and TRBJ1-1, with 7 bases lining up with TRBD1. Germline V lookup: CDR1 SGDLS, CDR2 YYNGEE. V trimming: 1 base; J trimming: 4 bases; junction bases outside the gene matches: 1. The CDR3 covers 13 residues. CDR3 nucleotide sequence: TGTGCCAGCAGCGTACACAGGGGCACTGAAGCTTTCTTT. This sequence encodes CASSVHRGTEAFF.

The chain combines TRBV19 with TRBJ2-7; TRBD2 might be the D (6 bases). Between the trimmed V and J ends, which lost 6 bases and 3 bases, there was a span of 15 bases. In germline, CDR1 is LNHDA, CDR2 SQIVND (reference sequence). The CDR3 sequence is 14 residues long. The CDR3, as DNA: TGTGCCAGTAGCCCGCGGGGTGGGGACTACGAGCAGTACGTC. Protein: CASSPRGGDYEQYV.

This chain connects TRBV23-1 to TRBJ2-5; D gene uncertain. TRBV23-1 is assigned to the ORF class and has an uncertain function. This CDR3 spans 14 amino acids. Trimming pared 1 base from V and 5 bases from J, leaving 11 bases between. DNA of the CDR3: TGCGCCAGCAGTCAATACCGAGAGTGGGAGACCCAGTACTTC. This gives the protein CASSQYREWETQYF.

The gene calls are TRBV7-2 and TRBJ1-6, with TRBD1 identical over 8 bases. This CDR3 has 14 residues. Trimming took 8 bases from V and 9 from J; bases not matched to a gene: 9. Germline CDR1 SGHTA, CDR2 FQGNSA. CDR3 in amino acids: CASAGTGGGSPLHF. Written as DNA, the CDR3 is TGTGCCAGCGCCGGAACAGGGGGAGGTTCACCCCTCCACTTT.

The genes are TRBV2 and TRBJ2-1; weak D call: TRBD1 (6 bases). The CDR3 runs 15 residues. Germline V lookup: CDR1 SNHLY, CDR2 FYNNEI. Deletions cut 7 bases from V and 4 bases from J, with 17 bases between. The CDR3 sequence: CASTQGQYTYNEQFF. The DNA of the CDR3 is TGTGCCAGCACCCAAGGACAGTACACGTACAATGAGCAGTTCTTC.

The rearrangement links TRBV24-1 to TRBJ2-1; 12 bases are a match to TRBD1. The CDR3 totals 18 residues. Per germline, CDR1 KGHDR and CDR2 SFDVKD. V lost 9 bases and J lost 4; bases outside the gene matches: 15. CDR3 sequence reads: CATSGTGGWREVYNEQFF. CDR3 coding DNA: TGTGCCACCTCCGGGACAGGGGGCTGGCGGGAGGTGTACAATGAGCAGTTCTTC.

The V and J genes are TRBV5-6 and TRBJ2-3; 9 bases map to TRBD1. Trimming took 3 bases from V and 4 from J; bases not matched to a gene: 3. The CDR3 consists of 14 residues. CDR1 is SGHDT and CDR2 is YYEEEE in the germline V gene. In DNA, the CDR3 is TGTGCCAGCAGCTCCGGGACAGGGTCAGATACGCAGTATTTT. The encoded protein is CASSSGTGSDTQYF.

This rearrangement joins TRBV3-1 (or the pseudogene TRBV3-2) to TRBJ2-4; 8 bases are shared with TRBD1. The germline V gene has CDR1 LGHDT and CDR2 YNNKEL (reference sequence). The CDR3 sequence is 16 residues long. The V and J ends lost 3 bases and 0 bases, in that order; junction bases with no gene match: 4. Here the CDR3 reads CASSHNRGVAKNIQYF. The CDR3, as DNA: TGTGCCAGCAGCCACAACAGGGGGGTAGCCAAAAACATTCAGTACTTC.

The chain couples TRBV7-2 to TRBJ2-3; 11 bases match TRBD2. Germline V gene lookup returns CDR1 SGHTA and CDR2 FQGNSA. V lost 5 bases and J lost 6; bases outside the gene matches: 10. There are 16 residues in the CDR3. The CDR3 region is CASSPTFSGRADTQYF. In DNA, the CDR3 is TGTGCCAGCAGCCCAACGTTTAGCGGGAGGGCCGATACGCAGTATTTT.

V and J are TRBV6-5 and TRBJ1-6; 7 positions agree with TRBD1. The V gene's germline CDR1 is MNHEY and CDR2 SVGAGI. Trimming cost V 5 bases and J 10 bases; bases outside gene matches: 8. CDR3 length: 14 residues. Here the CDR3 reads CASSPTGDESPLHF. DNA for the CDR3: TGTGCCAGCAGTCCTACAGGGGACGAATCACCCCTCCACTTT.

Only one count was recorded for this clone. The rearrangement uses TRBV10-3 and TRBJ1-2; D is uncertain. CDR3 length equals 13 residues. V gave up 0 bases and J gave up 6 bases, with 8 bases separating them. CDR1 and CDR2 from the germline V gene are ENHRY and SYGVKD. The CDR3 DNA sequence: TGTGCCATCAGTGAGTCGGAGGTAGATGGCTACACCTTC. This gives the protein CAISESEVDGYTF.